A selection of T cell receptor beta chains follows, all from one sample in a study of identical twins. A single record per CDR3 protein comes from TCRdb applying MiXCR to the 5' RACE reads. Among more than 1.5 million distinct CDR3 sequences listed, around 29% were seen once. Sequenced sample: cord blood. All receptors derive from a newborn girl in good health. Both conserved end residues are part of each CDR3. D genes are given only for firm matches. Rows may omit the clone size; those that give it use once, few, many or a size class.

d_gene: TRBD2
j_gene: TRBJ2-1
abundance: .
v_gene: TRBV20-1
CDR3nt: TGCAGTGCCGGGGTGCTAGCGGGAGGTGGTACGTACAATGAGCAGTTCTTC
CDR3aa: CSAGVLAGGGTYNEQFF

d_gene: .
j_gene: TRBJ2-1
abundance: few
v_gene: TRBV24-1
CDR3nt: TGTGCCACCAGTGACCGGGATCGGGGCTACAATGAGCAGTTCTTC
CDR3aa: CATSDRDRGYNEQFF

d_gene: .
j_gene: TRBJ2-3
abundance: .
v_gene: TRBV10-3
CDR3nt: TGTGCCATCAGTGAGTCGACTAAGCCCGATACGCAGTATTTT
CDR3aa: CAISESTKPDTQYF

d_gene: .
j_gene: TRBJ2-5
abundance: many
v_gene: TRBV28
CDR3nt: TGTGCCAGCAGTTTAAGCGCTAGGTCAGAGGAGACCCAGTACTTC
CDR3aa: CASSLSARSEETQYF

d_gene: .
j_gene: TRBJ2-3
abundance: .
v_gene: TRBV3-1
CDR3nt: TGTGCCAGCAGCCGGATGGGGGCACCAGATACGCAGTATTTT
CDR3aa: CASSRMGAPDTQYF

d_gene: .
j_gene: TRBJ2-3
abundance: many
v_gene: TRBV5-1
CDR3nt: TGCGCCAGCAGCTTGGGACGAGTTCAGTATTTT
CDR3aa: CASSLGRVQYF

d_gene: .
j_gene: TRBJ2-3
abundance: .
v_gene: TRBV6-1
CDR3nt: TGTGCCAGCGACAAAGGGCGAACCAACGCAGATACGCAGTATTTT
CDR3aa: CASDKGRTNADTQYF

d_gene: .
j_gene: TRBJ2-7
abundance: few
v_gene: TRBV5-1
CDR3nt: TGCGCCAGCAGCTTGCGACCCCTTAGGGACGAGCAGTACTTC
CDR3aa: CASSLRPLRDEQYF

d_gene: .
j_gene: TRBJ1-6
abundance: .
v_gene: TRBV6-5
CDR3nt: TGTGCCAGCAGGGGACTGAATAATTCACCCCCCCACTTT
CDR3aa: CASRGLNNSPPHF

d_gene: .
j_gene: TRBJ1-6
abundance: .
v_gene: TRBV20-1
CDR3nt: TGCAGTGCTGCGCGGACAGCGAGCTCCTATAATTCACCCCTCCACTTT
CDR3aa: CSAARTASSYNSPLHF

d_gene: TRBD1
j_gene: TRBJ1-6
abundance: few
v_gene: TRBV7-2
CDR3nt: TGTGCCAGCAGCTCATTGCGGACAGGGCCTAATTCACCCCTCCACTTT
CDR3aa: CASSSLRTGPNSPLHF

d_gene: .
j_gene: TRBJ1-5
abundance: few
v_gene: TRBV27
CDR3nt: TGTGCCAGCAGTAATCGGGCCGCCAATCAGCCCCAGCATTTT
CDR3aa: CASSNRAANQPQHF

d_gene: TRBD2
j_gene: TRBJ2-1
abundance: few
v_gene: TRBV20-1
CDR3nt: TGCAGTGCTACCGGGACTAGGATCAATGAGCAGTTCTTC
CDR3aa: CSATGTRINEQFF

d_gene: .
j_gene: TRBJ1-2
abundance: .
v_gene: TRBV7-8
CDR3nt: TGTGCCAGCAGCCCGCGGCTAACTAACTATGGCTACACCTTC
CDR3aa: CASSPRLTNYGYTF

d_gene: .
j_gene: TRBJ2-4
abundance: .
v_gene: TRBV5-1
CDR3nt: TGCGCCAGCAGCTTGAACAACGGGTTCGGAAACATTCAGTACTTC
CDR3aa: CASSLNNGFGNIQYF

d_gene: .
j_gene: TRBJ2-1
abundance: .
v_gene: TRBV5-1
CDR3nt: TGCGCCAGCAGCCCATACGGTTTGGGGCAGTTCTTC
CDR3aa: CASSPYGLGQFF